Described below is a single T cell receptor (beta chain) sequence and its context. The specificity of this receptor is unknown. One base away there is no much larger clone; base qualities are not given. The CDR3 covers 15 residues, taking in both the cysteine and the phenylalanine. This entry keeps only the CDR3 DNA: 45 bases, framed from base 1. CDR1 and CDR2, per the germline V gene, are MDHEN and SYDVKM. The V and J ends are trimmed by 3 bases and 2 bases, leaving 12 bases between them. Read against the paper, the sample's time point label means: pre-treatment sample, taken before nivolumab and TIL therapy. Excised metastases, mostly pleural nodules or supraclavicular lymph nodes, were used as baseline tumor samples and were taken from the same resection from which TIL were grown. Tumors were harvested before any PD-1/PD-L1 blockade; patients then received nivolumab, and those progressing received lymphodepletion, expanded TIL infusion and IL-2. A phase I trial run at two centers enrolled adults with stage 4 NSCLC between late 2017 and early 2020. The samples were obtained from a phase I trial that was single-arm and open-label and tested tumor-infiltrating lymphocyte therapy combined with nivolumab in advanced non-small cell lung cancer. Portions of each resected tumor were snap-frozen in liquid nitrogen and were stored at -80 degrees C. Using laser-capture macrodissection, tumor regions of interest were selected on H&E sections, then pulverized into roughly 14 mg aliquots and extracted using Qiagen Allprep kits.

The sample comes from a study of TIL therapy for anti-PD-1-resistant metastatic lung cancer (dated by TCRdb to the early 2020s). For the wider study: Among the enrolled patients, the median age was around 56 years (range about 35-85), and the median tumor PD-L1 proportion score was less than 6.5%. Most of the cohort had lung adenocarcinoma, several tumors were EGFR-mutant and two were ALK-rearranged, and half of the patients were current or former smokers. Across the cohort, whole-exome sequencing showed a median non-synonymous tumor mutation burden of 1.5 mutations per megabase. Clonotypes were tracked across tumor, expanded TIL product and serial blood samples by T cell receptor beta sequencing of tumor and peripheral blood. What the research found in general, with its limitations: The cohort was highly selected, with more treatment-naive, never-smoker and oncogene-addicted patients than typical, limiting generalizability. Clonal turnover during TIL culture was high, and many clones enriched in the product were not detected in the baseline tumor, suggesting clonal contraction rather than faithful expansion. Compared with baseline intratumoral T cells, expanded TIL cultures were more clonal and less diverse (median clonality around 5.9% vs 31%, p < 0.0001). The study protocol defined all tumor marker inferences as exploratory.

Using bias-controlled multiplex PCR with the immunoSEQ v3 hsTCRB kit, the TCR beta CDR3 regions were amplified from genomic DNA. TCR libraries were sequenced on an Illumina NextSeq 500 to 1.5 million to 2 million read pairs for survey level or 5-6 million for deep level. Per the authors' processing: The immunoSEQ Analyzer software assigned V, D and J genes, filtered out non-productive sequences, and reported clonality. Repertoires were compared using productive Simpson clonality and Morisita overlap index of productive TRB rearrangements between infused TIL and blood. Entries here come from immuneACCESS through TCRdb and include only in-frame sequences with V and J called. Some clones fail to appear in such tables; in the studies checked, an unresolved V gene covers under half of the shortfall, and the cause of the remainder is unknown. The DNA was the basis for D and trimming; V, J and clone size are from that table. This sample gives some 90,000 clones in total; around three fifths of them show up just once. Jointly, the top ten make up over 9.5% of the sample.

Specimen: tumor tissue, collected at baseline. The rearranged segments are TRBV28 and TRBJ2-3; no confident D gene assignment can be made. This clonotype was sampled from a person between 30 and 79 years old with non-small cell lung cancer. CDR3 protein: CASSFTGSPTDTQYF. The sequence in DNA is TGTGCCAGCAGTTTCACCGGCTCCCCCACAGATACGCAGTATTTT.